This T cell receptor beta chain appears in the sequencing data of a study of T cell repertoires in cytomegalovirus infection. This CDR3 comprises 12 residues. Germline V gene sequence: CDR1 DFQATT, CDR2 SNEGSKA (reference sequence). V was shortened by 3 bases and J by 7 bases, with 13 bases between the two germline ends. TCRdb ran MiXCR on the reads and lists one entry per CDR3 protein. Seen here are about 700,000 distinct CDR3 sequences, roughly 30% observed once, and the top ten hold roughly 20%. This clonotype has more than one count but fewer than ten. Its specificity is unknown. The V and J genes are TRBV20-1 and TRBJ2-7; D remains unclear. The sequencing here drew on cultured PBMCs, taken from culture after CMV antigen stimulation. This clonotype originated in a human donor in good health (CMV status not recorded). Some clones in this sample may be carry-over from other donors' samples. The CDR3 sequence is CSASDPMSEQYF. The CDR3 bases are TGCAGTGCTAGTGACCCGATGAGTGAGCAGTACTTC.